This T cell receptor (beta chain) came from a study of T cell changes during pregnancy in multiple sclerosis. The assay was immunoSEQ multiplex PCR, and TCRdb's table has in-frame clones only and misses some. The sample carries about 43,000 clones, roughly 88% recorded once. Germline lookup yields CDR1 MDHEN and CDR2 SYDVKM. The V and J ends lost 1 base and 0 bases respectively, with 21 bases between them. This CDR3 is 19 amino acids long. The sample taken for sequencing was PBMCs (not recorded whether the cells were cultured). The chain couples TRBV28 to TRBJ1-1; D is possibly TRBD1 (5 bases). The source is a female donor with multiple sclerosis, enrolled in a pregnancy study. The CDR3 loop reads CASSLFQGPPVVLNTEAFF. In DNA form, the CDR3 reads TGTGCCAGCAGTTTATTCCAGGGACCCCCGGTGGTTTTGAACACTGAAGCTTTCTTT.